The rows below give T cell receptor beta chains drawn from one sample of a study of somatic mutations in cytotoxic T cells in rheumatoid arthritis. The protocol was immunoSEQ multiplex PCR, while the TCRdb copy is restricted to in-frame clones and leaves out a portion. Found here are under 9,000 clones, around 87% of them singletons; the top ten hold roughly 25%. The source material was CD8+ T cells sorted from blood. The receptors were gathered from a woman aged 70-85 years with rheumatoid arthritis. Each CDR3 is given with its conserved first and last residue. D genes are given only for firm matches. Not every row has a clone size; where given, it reads once, few, many or a size class.

abundance | j_gene | v_gene | d_gene | CDR3nt | CDR3aa
NA | TRBJ2-3 | TRBV6-6 | NA | TGTGCCAGCAGCCGCCGGGAGCAAGATACGCAGTATTTT | CASSRREQDTQYF
NA | TRBJ2-1 | TRBV19 | TRBD2 | TGTGCCAGTAGTCCCACGGGCGGGAGCTCCTACAATGAGCAGTTCTTC | CASSPTGGSSYNEQFF
few | TRBJ2-1 | TRBV27 | NA | TGTGCCACCACCGACCCGGGACTTAACAATGAGCAGTTCTTC | CATTDPGLNNEQFF
NA | TRBJ1-1 | TRBV27 | TRBD1 | TGTGCCAGCAGTTCACCCTTACAGGGGATTGAAGCTTTCTTT | CASSSPLQGIEAFF
few | TRBJ2-7 | TRBV6-5 | TRBD1 | TGTGCCAGCAGGGGGACAGGGGGCTCCTACGAGCAGTACTTC | CASRGTGGSYEQYF
NA | TRBJ1-1 | TRBV5-1 | TRBD1 | TGCGCCAGCAGCTCCACAGGGGATAGTAGTAAGTACACTGAAGCTTTCTTT | CASSSTGDSSKYTEAFF
NA | TRBJ2-5 | TRBV5-4 | TRBD1 | TGTGCCAGCAGCGTCTCGGGACAGGAGACCCAGTACTTC | CASSVSGQETQYF
NA | TRBJ1-5 | TRBV27 | NA | TGTGCCAGCAGGATAGAGCCCGGGGAGCCCCAGCATTTT | CASRIEPGEPQHF
NA | TRBJ1-4 | TRBV18 | TRBD1 | TGTGCCAGCTCCCCAACGCCCCGGGACAGGAATGAAAAACTGTTTTTT | CASSPTPRDRNEKLFF
NA | TRBJ2-5 | TRBV5-5 | NA | TGTGCCAGCAGCGGGACTCCCGAACAAGAGACCCAGTACTTC | CASSGTPEQETQYF
NA | TRBJ1-2 | TRBV27 | NA | TGTGCCAGCAGTTGGGGGCAGGGGAACTATGGCTACACCTTC | CASSWGQGNYGYTF
NA | TRBJ1-2 | TRBV19 | NA | TGTGCCAGTAGCCCCGCTGCGGGAGATGGCTACACCTTC | CASSPAAGDGYTF
NA | TRBJ1-4 | TRBV5-5 | NA | TGTGCCAGCAGCCCTGACACGGGGGGGCGGGAGGAAAAACTGTTTTTT | CASSPDTGGREEKLFF
NA | TRBJ1-5 | TRBV27 | NA | TGTGCCAGCAGTTTATCCGCAGGTTGGGGCAATCAGCCCCAGCATTTT | CASSLSAGWGNQPQHF
NA | TRBJ2-5 | TRBV7-9 | NA | TGTGCCAGCAGCTCCCAACAAGACAGGTTCCAAGAGACCCAGTACTTC | CASSSQQDRFQETQYF
NA | TRBJ2-3 | TRBV5-6 | NA | TGTGCCAGCAGCCCCGACAGGGATACGCAGTATTTT | CASSPDRDTQYF
NA | TRBJ2-1 | TRBV7-9 | TRBD1 | TGTGCCAGCAGCTTCGGGACAGGGACGCTAAATGAGCAGTTCTTC | CASSFGTGTLNEQFF
NA | TRBJ2-3 | TRBV9 | NA | TGTGCCAGCAGCGTAGGAGGCAGACGGGGCACAGATACGCAGTATTTT | CASSVGGRRGTDTQYF
NA | TRBJ2-1 | TRBV2 | NA | TGTGCCAGCAGTAATAGGCTACCAGGCAATGAGCAGTTCTTC | CASSNRLPGNEQFF